A single sample gave rise to the 22 T cell receptor beta chains below, sequenced in a study of CD8 T cells in Susac syndrome. When the RNA was reverse transcribed, random hexamers were used with an input of about 0.5 to 1 ug. Each CDR3 protein is one row after TCRdb ran MiXCR on the immunoSEQ multiplex PCR reads. The table has some 400,000 distinct CDR3 sequences, approximately 85% seen once. Sequences were obtained from CD8+ T cells from PBMCs. The source is a human donor with multiple sclerosis.

This clonotype was seen only once. The rearrangement links TRBV20-1 to TRBJ2-1, with 10 bases lining up with TRBD2. Germline trimming cut 0 bases from V and 3 bases from J; bases unmatched to any gene: 17. Germline V lookup: CDR1 DFQATT, CDR2 SNEGSKA (reference sequence). This CDR3 is built from 20 residues. Here the CDR3 DNA reads TGCAGTGCTAGAGACGGGTTCGATGAGTCACTAGCGGGACGCTACAATGAGCAGTTCTTC. It yields the protein CSARDGFDESLAGRYNEQFF.

This clonotype was picked up a small number of times. CDR3 sequence (DNA): TGTGCCTGGAGTATGAGTTCCTACGAGCAGTACTTC. Its protein product is CAWSMSSYEQYF. The rearrangement uses TRBV30 and TRBJ2-7; D unresolved. V shed 2 bases and J shed 1 base, with 6 bases lying between them. The CDR3 is 12 residues long. Germline V gives CDR1 GTSNPN, CDR2 SVGIG (reference sequence).

V gene TRBV4-1 combines with J gene TRBJ2-5; 7 bases map to TRBD2. The germline gives CDR1 MGHRA, CDR2 YSYEKL. The V segment lost 2 bases and the J segment 2 bases; nucleotides outside the gene matches: 8. This CDR3 spans 16 amino acids. The CDR3 DNA follows: TGCGCCAGCAGCCAAATGGGGGAGGGAGATCAAGAGACCCAGTACTTC. The encoded protein is CASSQMGEGDQETQYF.

The chain links TRBV5-4 to TRBJ2-5; D is unclear. The CDR3 length is 12 residues. Deletions cut 5 bases from V and 5 bases from J, with 10 bases between. Germline V gives CDR1 SGHNT, CDR2 YYREEE (reference sequence). The CDR3 DNA follows: TGTGCCAGCAGACTAAAAGGGGAGACCCAGTACTTC. This sequence encodes CASRLKGETQYF.

The chain employs TRBV5-1 and TRBJ1-1, with 9 bases lining up with TRBD1. Germline lookup yields CDR1 SGHRS and CDR2 YFSETQ. This CDR3 is built from 15 residues. V shed 2 bases, J shed 2 bases, and the junction held 4 bases outside the gene matches. DNA for the CDR3: TGCGCCAGCAGCTTATACACAGGGGGCAACACTGAAGCTTTCTTT. Protein sequence: CASSLYTGGNTEAFF.

This clonotype appeared a few times. This chain connects TRBV29-1 to TRBJ2-3; no clear D. The CDR3 length is 15 residues. Trimming pared 4 bases from V and 5 bases from J, leaving 19 bases between. CDR1 is SQVTM, CDR2 ANQGSEA, per germline. The CDR3 sequence: CSVGGQPISGDTQYF. DNA of the CDR3: TGCAGCGTTGGTGGGCAGCCCATCAGTGGAGATACGCAGTATTTT.

The chain uses TRBV4-1 and TRBJ2-7, with no clear D. The V gene's germline CDR1 is MGHRA and CDR2 YSYEKL. V was cut by 1 base and J by 6 bases, with 13 bases left in between. The CDR3 totals 14 residues. The chain's CDR3 is CASSQVPDAAEQYF. The CDR3 bases are TGCGCCAGCAGCCAAGTCCCGGACGCGGCCGAGCAGTACTTC.

The chain is built from TRBV27 and TRBJ2-7, with 7 bases fitting TRBD2. Trimming took 0 bases from V and 5 from J; bases not matched to a gene: 10. The CDR3 contains 16 residues. The V gene's germline CDR1 is MNHEY and CDR2 SMNVEV (reference sequence). Here the CDR3 DNA reads TGTGCCAGCAGTTTATCGGGAGCGGGATGTTGTAACGAGCAGTACTTC. Translation: CASSLSGAGCCNEQYF.

In nucleotides, the CDR3 is TGCAGTGCTAGCCCCGGGGTCGATCAGCCCCAGCATTTT. It yields the protein CSASPGVDQPQHF. The chain links TRBV20-1 to TRBJ1-5; D unclear. Between the trimmed V and J ends, which lost 3 bases and 5 bases, there was a span of 11 bases. CDR1 is DFQATT, CDR2 SNEGSKA, per germline (reference sequence). CDR3 length: 13 amino acids.

This chain connects TRBV7-6 to TRBJ2-1; a possible D gene is TRBD2 (6 bases). This CDR3 region has 15 residues. The V end was cut by 5 bases, the J end by 8 bases, with 19 bases between. Germline V gene lookup returns CDR1 SGHVS and CDR2 FNYEAQ. CDR3 sequence (DNA): TGTGCCAGCAGCCCTCTGGGGGGAGGCGTCGATGAGCAGTTCTTC. Encoded protein: CASSPLGGGVDEQFF.

Turning to this clonotype: The germline gene is not matched at one end of the junction; a read error may be the cause. As DNA, the CDR3 is TGTGCCAGCAGCCCCGAACTAGCGGGAGGGCCATCCTACAATGAGCGGTTCTTC. The encoded protein is CASSPELAGGPSYNERFF. The J gene is TRBJ2-1, the V gene TRBV6-1; 13 bases are a match to TRBD2. Germline V CDR1 and CDR2: MNHNS, SASEGT. This CDR3 is built from 18 residues.

The count of this clonotype is one. The J gene is TRBJ2-7, the V gene TRBV20-1, with no clear D. Trimming removed 6 bases from V and 7 bases from J, with 25 bases in between. Per germline, CDR1 DFQATT and CDR2 SNEGSKA (reference sequence). The CDR3 is 15 residues long. This CDR3 is CSAVRLGQNYGEQYF. The CDR3 DNA sequence: TGCAGTGCCGTCCGGTTGGGCCAGAACTACGGGGAGCAGTACTTC.

The chain combines TRBV11-2 with TRBJ2-1; D gene uncertain. This CDR3 region has 15 residues. Germline CDR1 reads SGHAT; CDR2 reads FQNNGV. The V end lost 1 base, the J end lost 5 bases, and 12 bases lay between the germline ends. CDR3 loop: CASSLAPGLHNEQFF. The CDR3 DNA sequence: TGTGCCAGCAGCTTAGCCCCCGGGCTACACAATGAGCAGTTCTTC.

The J gene is TRBJ2-1, the V gene TRBV30; 7 bases are a match to TRBD2. The junction had 8 bases not matched to a gene; V was cut back by 1 base and J by 8 bases. The CDR3 totals 14 residues. The V gene's germline CDR1 is GTSNPN and CDR2 SVGIG (reference sequence). The CDR3 is CAWSGGSGIDEQFF. The CDR3 bases are TGTGCCTGGAGTGGGGGGAGCGGGATTGATGAGCAGTTCTTC.

This clonotype was recorded only once. The CDR3: CASSLRAGSVYNEQFF. CDR3 in DNA: TGCGCCAGCAGCTTACGAGCGGGAAGCGTTTACAATGAGCAGTTCTTC. The genes are TRBV5-1 and TRBJ2-1; 7 nucleotides line up with TRBD2. Unmatched junction bases numbered 9, after V lost 2 bases and J lost 4 bases. The CDR3 runs 16 residues. The V gene's germline CDR1 is SGHRS and CDR2 YFSETQ.

A few counts support this clonotype. The chain has TRBV7-6 and TRBJ1-1, with 7 bases aligning to TRBD1. CDR1 SGHVS and CDR2 FNYEAQ come from the germline V gene. This CDR3 contains 15 residues. V trimming: 3 bases; J trimming: 0 bases; junction bases outside the gene matches: 4. The CDR3 DNA is TGTGCCAGCAGCTTTGGGCAGGGGGTGAACACTGAAGCTTTCTTT. Translation: CASSFGQGVNTEAFF.

The chain uses TRBV12-3 or TRBV12-4 and TRBJ1-1; D call uncertain. V gave up 3 bases and J gave up 6 bases, with 8 bases separating them. This CDR3 spans 12 amino acids. CDR3 DNA: TGTGCCAGCAGTTTCCCGGGCCCTGAAGCTTTCTTT. Translating gives CASSFPGPEAFF.

This chain connects TRBV29-1 to TRBJ1-2; D uncertain. Germline assignment: CDR1 SQVTM and CDR2 ANQGSEA. The CDR3 has 13 amino acids. With 7 bases removed from V and 3 bases from J, the gap between germline ends came to 15 bases. DNA for the CDR3: TGCAGCGCGCTACCGACTGAATACTATGGCTACACCTTC. Its protein is CSALPTEYYGYTF. Full variable domain (missing parts from reference TRBV29-1 and TRBJ1-2): SAVISQKPSRDICQRGTSLTIQCQVDSQVTMMFWYRQQPGQSLTLIATANQGSEATYESGFVIDKFPISRPNLTFSTLTVSNMSPEDSSIYLCSALPTEYYGYTFGSGTRLTVV.

The chain has TRBV4-1 and TRBJ1-5; D is unresolved. Germline assignment: CDR1 MGHRA and CDR2 YSYEKL. V lost 4 bases and J lost 2, with 15 bases in between. The CDR3 spans 16 residues. The CDR3 spells CASSRYREGGNQPQHF. The DNA of the CDR3 is TGCGCCAGCAGCCGGTACCGGGAGGGCGGCAATCAGCCCCAGCATTTT.

The CDR3 bases are TGTGCCAGCAGCTTATCCCCTCTAGGGGGGGACCTACTTACGGCGGAGCAGTACTTC. Amino acids: CASSLSPLGGDLLTAEQYF. This chain joins TRBV7-2 and TRBJ2-7; tentatively, D is TRBD2 (7 bases). The V end was cut by 2 bases, the J end by 7 bases, with 30 bases between. Germline loops: CDR1 SGHTA, CDR2 FQGNSA. The CDR3 contains 19 residues.

This clonotype has more than one count but fewer than ten. This chain's CDR3 is CAIPGQGRNGYTF. CDR3 DNA: TGTGCCATCCCGGGACAGGGCAGAAATGGCTACACCTTC. This chain uses TRBV6-2 or TRBV6-3 with TRBJ1-2, with 9 bases that match TRBD1. The germline CDR1 and CDR2 sequences are MNHEY and SVGEGT. This CDR3 is built from 13 residues. Unmatched junction bases numbered 9, after V lost 10 bases and J lost 6 bases.

The chain has TRBV2 and TRBJ2-3; 7 bases map to TRBD2. Germline V gene lookup returns CDR1 SNHLY and CDR2 FYNNEI. V gave up 3 bases and J gave up 0 bases; unmatched junction bases: 6. The CDR3 is 16 amino acids. CDR3 nucleotide sequence: TGTGCCAGCAGTGAGGAGACTAGCAGAAGCACAGATACGCAGTATTTT. Its protein is CASSEETSRSTDTQYF.